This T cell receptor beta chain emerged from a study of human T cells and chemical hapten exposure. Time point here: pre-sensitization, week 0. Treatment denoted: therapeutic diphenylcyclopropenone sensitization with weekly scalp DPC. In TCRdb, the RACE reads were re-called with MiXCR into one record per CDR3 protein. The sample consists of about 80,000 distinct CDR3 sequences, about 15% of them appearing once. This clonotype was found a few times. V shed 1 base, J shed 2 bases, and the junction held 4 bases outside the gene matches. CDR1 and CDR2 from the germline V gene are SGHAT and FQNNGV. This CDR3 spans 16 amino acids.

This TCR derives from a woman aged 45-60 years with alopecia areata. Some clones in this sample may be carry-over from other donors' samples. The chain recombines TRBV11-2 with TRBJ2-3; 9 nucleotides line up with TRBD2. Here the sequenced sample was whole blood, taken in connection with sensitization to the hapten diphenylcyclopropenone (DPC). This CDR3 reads CASSLVLAGTTDTQYF. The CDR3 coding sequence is TGTGCCAGCAGCTTAGTCCTAGCGGGAACCACAGATACGCAGTATTTT.